The clone carrying this TCR beta chain was found many times. The antigen remains unidentified. This CDR3 region has 12 residues. The germline V gene encodes CDR1 DFQATT and CDR2 SNEGSKA (reference sequence). V shed 1 base and J shed 8 bases, with 11 bases lying between them. This entry is derived from a study of response to subunit inactivated influenza vaccine. Study-level results: The study's authors posited that every seasonal influenza vaccination enlists few new T cells.

TCRdb reprocessed the RT-PCR reads with MiXCR, giving one entry per CDR3 protein. The data hold roughly 180,000 distinct CDR3 sequences, with approximately 8.7% observed a single time. The chain is built from TRBV20-1 and TRBJ1-2, with TRBD1 as a possible D gene (5 bases). Here the sequenced sample was non-naive T cells sorted from PBMCs, taken on the day of vaccination. This clonotype originated in a man in his fifties or sixties who received an inactivated influenza vaccine. CDR3 protein: CSARVQGWGYTF. Here the CDR3 DNA reads TGCAGTGCTAGAGTCCAGGGTTGGGGCTACACCTTC.